This TCR beta chain was recovered during a study of blood T cell repertoires in COVID-19. In the study overall: T cells, B-cell-depleted T cells, or PBMCs supplied cDNA or gDNA.

In the authors' workflow: Amplified reference gene primers provided the basis for estimating nucleated cell counts. Using immunoSEQ multiplex PCR, the repertoire was profiled, and TCRdb retains in-frame clones only, with some absent. V and J calls and clone size follow that table, whereas D and trimming were derived from the DNA. The profile shows tens of thousands of clones, more than 70% of them singletons. Seattle's cohort entered during active infection and was followed longitudinally. The sequenced sample was peripheral blood. The receptor was isolated from a man younger than 40 with COVID-19, enrolled during active disease.

Written as DNA, the CDR3 is TGTGCCAGTAGTACGATAGCGGGGGTCTCATCCTACGAGCAGTACTTC. Its translation: CASSTIAGVSSYEQYF. The rearrangement joins TRBV19 to TRBJ2-7; 9 positions match TRBD2. The CDR3 is 16 amino acids. The J segment lost 1 base and the V segment lost 4 bases, leaving 8 bases of the junction unmatched. Germline V CDR1 and CDR2: LNHDA, SQIVND (reference sequence).